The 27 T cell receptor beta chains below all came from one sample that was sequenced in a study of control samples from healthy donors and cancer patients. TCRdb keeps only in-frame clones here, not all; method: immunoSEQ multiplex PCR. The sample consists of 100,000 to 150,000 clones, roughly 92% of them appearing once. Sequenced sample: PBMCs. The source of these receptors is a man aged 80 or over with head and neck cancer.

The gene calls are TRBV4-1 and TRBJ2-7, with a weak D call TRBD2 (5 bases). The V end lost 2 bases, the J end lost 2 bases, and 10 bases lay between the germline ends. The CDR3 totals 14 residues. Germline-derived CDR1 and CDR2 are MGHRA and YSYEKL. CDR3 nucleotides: TGCGCCAGCAGCCAACCCGGGATCCCCTACGAGCAGTACTTC. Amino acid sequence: CASSQPGIPYEQYF.

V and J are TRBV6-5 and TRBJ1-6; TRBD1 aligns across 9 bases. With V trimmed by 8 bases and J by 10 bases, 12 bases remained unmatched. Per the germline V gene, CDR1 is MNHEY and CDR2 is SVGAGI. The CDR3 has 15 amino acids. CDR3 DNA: TGTGCCAGCCTACAACAGGGGGCACCCACATCACCCCTCCACTTT. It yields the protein CASLQQGAPTSPLHF.

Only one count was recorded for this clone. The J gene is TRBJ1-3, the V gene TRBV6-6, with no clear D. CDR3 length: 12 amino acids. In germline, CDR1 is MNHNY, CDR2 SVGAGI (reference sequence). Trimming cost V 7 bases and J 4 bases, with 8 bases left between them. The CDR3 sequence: CASNSGGNTIYF. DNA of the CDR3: TGTGCCAGCAACTCGGGCGGAAACACCATATATTTT.

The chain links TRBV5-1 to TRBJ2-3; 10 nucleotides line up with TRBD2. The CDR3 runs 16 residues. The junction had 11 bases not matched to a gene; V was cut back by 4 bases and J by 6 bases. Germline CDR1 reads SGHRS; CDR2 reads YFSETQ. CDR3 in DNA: TGCGCCAGCAGCCTCGCTATAGCGGGGGGCGGGGATACGCAGTATTTT. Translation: CASSLAIAGGGDTQYF. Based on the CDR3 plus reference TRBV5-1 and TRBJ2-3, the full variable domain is KAGVTQTPRYLIKTRGQQVTLSCSPISGHRSVSWYQQTPGQGLQFLFEYFSETQRNKGNFPGRFSGRQFSNSRSEMNVSTLELGDSALYLCASSLAIAGGGDTQYFGPGTRLTVL.

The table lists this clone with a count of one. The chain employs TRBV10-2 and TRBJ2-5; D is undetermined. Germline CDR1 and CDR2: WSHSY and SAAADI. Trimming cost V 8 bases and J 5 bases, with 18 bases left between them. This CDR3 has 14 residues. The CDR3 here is CASGIGRQSETQYF. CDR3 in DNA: TGCGCCAGCGGCATTGGGCGTCAGTCGGAGACCCAGTACTTC.

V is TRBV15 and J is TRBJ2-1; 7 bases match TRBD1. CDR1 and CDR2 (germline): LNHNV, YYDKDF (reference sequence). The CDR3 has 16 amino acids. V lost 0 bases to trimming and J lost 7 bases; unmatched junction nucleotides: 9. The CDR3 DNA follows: TGTGCCACCAGCAGAGATCCCTTATCACAGGGGAATGAGCAGTTCTTC. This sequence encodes CATSRDPLSQGNEQFF.

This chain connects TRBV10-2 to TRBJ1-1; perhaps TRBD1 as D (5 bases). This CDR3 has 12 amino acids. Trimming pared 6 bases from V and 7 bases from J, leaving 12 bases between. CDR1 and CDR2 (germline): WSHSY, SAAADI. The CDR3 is CASRGGDGEAFF. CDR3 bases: TGCGCCAGCAGGGGTGGGGACGGTGAAGCTTTCTTT.

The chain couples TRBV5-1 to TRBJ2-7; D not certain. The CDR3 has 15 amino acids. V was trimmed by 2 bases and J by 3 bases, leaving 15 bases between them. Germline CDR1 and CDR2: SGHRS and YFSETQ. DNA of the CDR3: TGCGCCAGCAGCTTAGCCCTCACAGACAACTACGAGCAGTACTTC. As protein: CASSLALTDNYEQYF.

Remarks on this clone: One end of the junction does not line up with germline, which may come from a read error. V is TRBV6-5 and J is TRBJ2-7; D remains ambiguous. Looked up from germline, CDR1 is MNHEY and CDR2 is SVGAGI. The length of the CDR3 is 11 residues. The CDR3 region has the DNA TGTGCCAGCAGTTACTCCAACGAGCAGTACTTC. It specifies CASSYSNEQYF.

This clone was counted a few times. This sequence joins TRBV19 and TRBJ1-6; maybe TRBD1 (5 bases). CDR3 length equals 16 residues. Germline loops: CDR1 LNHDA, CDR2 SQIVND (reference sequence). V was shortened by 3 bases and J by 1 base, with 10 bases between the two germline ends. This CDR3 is CASSINRRSYNSPLHF. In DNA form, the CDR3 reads TGTGCCAGTAGTATTAACAGGCGATCCTATAATTCACCCCTCCACTTT.

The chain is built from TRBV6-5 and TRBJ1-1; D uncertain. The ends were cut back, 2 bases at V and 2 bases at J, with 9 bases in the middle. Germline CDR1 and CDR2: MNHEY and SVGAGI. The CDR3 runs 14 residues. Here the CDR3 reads CASSYRVVNTEAFF. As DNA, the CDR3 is TGTGCCAGCAGTTACCGGGTGGTCAACACTGAAGCTTTCTTT.

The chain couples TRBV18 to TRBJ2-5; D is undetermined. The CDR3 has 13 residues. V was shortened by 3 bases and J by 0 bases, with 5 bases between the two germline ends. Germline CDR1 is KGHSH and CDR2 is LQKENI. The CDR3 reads CASSPTDQETQYF. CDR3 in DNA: TGTGCCAGCTCACCGACGGACCAAGAGACCCAGTACTTC.

DNA for the CDR3: TGTGCCTGGAACGCAGGGGGTGCCAATCAGCCCCAGCATTTT. Protein product: CAWNAGGANQPQHF. The chain carries TRBV30 and TRBJ1-5; 7 bases match TRBD1. Per the germline V gene, CDR1 is GTSNPN and CDR2 is SVGIG (reference sequence). CDR3 length: 14 amino acids. V gave up 4 bases and J gave up 3 bases; unmatched junction bases: 6.

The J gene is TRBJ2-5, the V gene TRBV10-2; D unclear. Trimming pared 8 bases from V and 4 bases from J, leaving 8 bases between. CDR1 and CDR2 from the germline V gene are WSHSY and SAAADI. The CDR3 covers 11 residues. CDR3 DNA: TGCGCCAGCTCTCCCGGAGAGACCCAGTACTTC. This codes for CASSPGETQYF.

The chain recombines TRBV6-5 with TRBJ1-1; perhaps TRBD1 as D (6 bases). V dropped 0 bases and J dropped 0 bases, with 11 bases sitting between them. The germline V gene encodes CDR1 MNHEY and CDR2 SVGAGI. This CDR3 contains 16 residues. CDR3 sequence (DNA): TGTGCCAGCAGTTACTCGAGCAGGGGAATGAACACTGAAGCTTTCTTT. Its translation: CASSYSSRGMNTEAFF.

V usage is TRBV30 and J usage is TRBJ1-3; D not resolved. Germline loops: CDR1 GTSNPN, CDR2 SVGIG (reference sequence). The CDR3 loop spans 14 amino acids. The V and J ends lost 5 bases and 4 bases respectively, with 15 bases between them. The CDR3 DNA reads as TGTGCCTGGGATGGGCCGAAAATAGGAAACACCATATATTTT. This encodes CAWDGPKIGNTIYF.

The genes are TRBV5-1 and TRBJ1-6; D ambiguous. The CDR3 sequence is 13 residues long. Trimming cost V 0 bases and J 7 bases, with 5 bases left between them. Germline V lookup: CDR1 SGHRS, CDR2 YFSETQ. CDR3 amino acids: CASSLDWNSPLHF. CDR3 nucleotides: TGCGCCAGCAGCTTGGATTGGAATTCACCCCTCCACTTT.

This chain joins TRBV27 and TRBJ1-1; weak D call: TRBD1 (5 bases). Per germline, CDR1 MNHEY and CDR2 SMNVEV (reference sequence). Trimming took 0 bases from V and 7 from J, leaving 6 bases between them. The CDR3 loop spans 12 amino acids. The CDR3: CASSLSGHEAFF. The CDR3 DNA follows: TGTGCCAGCAGTTTATCGGGGCATGAAGCTTTCTTT.

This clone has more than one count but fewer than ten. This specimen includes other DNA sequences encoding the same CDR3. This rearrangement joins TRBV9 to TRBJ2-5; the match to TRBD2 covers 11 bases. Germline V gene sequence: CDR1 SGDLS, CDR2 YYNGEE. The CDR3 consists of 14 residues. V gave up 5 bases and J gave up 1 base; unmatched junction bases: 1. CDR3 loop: CASSSGRAQETQYF. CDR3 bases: TGTGCCAGCAGTAGCGGGAGGGCCCAAGAGACCCAGTACTTC.

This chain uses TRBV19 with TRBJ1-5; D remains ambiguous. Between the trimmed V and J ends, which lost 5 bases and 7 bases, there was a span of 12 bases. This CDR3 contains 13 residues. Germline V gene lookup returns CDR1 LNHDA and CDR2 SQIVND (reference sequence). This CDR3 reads CASSERVEQPQHF. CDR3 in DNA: TGTGCCAGTAGTGAGAGGGTCGAGCAGCCCCAGCATTTT.

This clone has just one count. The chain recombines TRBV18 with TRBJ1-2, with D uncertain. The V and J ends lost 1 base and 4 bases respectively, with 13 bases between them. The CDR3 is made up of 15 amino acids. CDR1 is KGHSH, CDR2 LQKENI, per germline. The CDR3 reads CASSPRQPGRYGYTF. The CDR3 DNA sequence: TGTGCCAGCTCACCACGTCAACCTGGGCGCTATGGCTACACCTTC.

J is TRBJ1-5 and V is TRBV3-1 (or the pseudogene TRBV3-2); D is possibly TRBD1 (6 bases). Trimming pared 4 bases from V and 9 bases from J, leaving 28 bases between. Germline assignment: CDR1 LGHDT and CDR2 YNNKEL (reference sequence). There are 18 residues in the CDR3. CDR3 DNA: TGTGCCAGCAGCCGCCGACGGGGGCCTCCTCCGGACCTATCGCCCCAGCATTTT. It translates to CASSRRRGPPPDLSPQHF.

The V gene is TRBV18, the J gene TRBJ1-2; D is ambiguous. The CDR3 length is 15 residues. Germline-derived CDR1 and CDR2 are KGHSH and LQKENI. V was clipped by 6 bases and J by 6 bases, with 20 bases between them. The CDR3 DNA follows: TGTGCCAGCTCGATGAGATTGGGAGGGATGGATGGCTACACCTTC. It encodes CASSMRLGGMDGYTF.

This chain's CDR3 is CASSPLSANTDTQYF. DNA for the CDR3: TGTGCCAGCAGTCCCCTGAGTGCTAACACAGATACGCAGTATTTT. This sequence joins TRBV27 and TRBJ2-3; D remains ambiguous. Germline-derived CDR1 and CDR2 are MNHEY and SMNVEV (reference sequence). The CDR3 runs 15 residues. V lost 5 bases, J lost 2 bases, and 14 bases lay in between.

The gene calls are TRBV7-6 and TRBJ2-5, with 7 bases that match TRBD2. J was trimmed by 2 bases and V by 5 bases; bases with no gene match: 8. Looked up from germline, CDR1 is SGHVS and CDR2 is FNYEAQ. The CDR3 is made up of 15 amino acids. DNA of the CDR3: TGTGCCAGCAGCCCCAGACTAGCTACACAAGAGACCCAGTACTTC. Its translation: CASSPRLATQETQYF.

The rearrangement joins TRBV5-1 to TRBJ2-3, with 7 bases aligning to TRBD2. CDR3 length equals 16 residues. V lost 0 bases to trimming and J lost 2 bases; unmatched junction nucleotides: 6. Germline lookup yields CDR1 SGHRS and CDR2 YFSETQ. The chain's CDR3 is CASSLGEAGSTDTQYF. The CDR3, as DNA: TGCGCCAGCAGCTTGGGTGAAGCGGGGTCCACAGATACGCAGTATTTT.

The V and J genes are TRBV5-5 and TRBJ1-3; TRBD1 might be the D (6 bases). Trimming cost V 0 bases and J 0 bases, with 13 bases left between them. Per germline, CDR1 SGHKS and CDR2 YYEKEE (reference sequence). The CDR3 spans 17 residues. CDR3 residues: CASSLGGRASSGNTIYF. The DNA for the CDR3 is TGTGCCAGCAGCTTGGGGGGGCGGGCAAGCTCTGGAAACACCATATATTTT.